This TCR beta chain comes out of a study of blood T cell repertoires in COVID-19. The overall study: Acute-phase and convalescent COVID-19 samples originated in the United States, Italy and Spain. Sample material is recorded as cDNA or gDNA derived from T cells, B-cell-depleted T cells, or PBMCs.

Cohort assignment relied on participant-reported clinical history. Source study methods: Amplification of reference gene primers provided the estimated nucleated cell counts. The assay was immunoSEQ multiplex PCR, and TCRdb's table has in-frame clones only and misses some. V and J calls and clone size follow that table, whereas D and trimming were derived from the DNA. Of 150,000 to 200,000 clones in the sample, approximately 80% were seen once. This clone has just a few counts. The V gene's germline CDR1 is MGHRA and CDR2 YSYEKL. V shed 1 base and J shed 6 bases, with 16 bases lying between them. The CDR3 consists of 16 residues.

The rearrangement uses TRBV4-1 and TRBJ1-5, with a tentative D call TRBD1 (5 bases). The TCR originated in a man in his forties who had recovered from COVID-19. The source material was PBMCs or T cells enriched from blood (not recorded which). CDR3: CASSQGGGVYGQPQHF. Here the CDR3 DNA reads TGCGCCAGCAGCCAAGGTGGAGGGGTCTACGGTCAGCCCCAGCATTTT.